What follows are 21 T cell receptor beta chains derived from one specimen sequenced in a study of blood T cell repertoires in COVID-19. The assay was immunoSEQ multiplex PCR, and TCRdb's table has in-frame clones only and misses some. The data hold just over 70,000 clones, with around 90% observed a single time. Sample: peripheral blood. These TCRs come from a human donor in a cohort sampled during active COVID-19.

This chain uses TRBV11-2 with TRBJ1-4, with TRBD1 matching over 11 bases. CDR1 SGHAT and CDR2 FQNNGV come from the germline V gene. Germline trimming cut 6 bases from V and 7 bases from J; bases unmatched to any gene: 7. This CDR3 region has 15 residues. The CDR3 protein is CASRYRDRGGEKLFF. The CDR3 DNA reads TGTGCCAGCAGATACCGGGACAGGGGGGGTGAAAAACTGTTTTTT.

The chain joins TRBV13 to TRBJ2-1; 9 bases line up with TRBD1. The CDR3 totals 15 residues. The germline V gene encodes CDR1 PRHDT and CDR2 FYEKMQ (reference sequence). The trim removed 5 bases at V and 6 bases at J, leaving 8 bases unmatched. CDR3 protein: CASSGPGQGSNEQFF. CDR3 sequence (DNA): TGTGCCAGCAGCGGGCCGGGACAGGGCTCCAATGAGCAGTTCTTC.

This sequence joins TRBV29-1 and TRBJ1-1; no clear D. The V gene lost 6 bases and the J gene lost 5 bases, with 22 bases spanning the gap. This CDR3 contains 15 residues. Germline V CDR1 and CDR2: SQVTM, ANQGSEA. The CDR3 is CSVTPSPQVTTEAFF. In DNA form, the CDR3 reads TGCAGCGTCACCCCGTCCCCCCAAGTGACTACTGAAGCTTTCTTT. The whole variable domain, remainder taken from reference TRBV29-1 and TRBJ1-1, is SAVISQKPSRDICQRGTSLTIQCQVDSQVTMMFWYRQQPGQSLTLIATANQGSEATYESGFVIDKFPISRPNLTFSTLTVSNMSPEDSSIYLCSVTPSPQVTTEAFFGQGTRLTVV.

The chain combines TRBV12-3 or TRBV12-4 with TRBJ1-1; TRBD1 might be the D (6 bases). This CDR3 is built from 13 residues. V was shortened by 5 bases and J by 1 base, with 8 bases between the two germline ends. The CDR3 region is CASSRTENTEAFF. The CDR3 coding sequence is TGTGCCAGCAGTCGGACAGAGAACACTGAAGCTTTCTTT.

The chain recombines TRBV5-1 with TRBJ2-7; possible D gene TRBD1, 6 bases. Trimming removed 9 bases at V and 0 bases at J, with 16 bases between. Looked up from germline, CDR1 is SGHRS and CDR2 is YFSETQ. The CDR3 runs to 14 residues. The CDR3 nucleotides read TGCGCCACCCCATCCACAGGGATCTCCTACGAGCAGTACTTC. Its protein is CATPSTGISYEQYF.

The chain's CDR3 is CSVRDTSYEQYF. DNA for the CDR3: TGCAGCGTCCGGGACACATCCTACGAGCAGTACTTC. The rearrangement joins TRBV29-1 to TRBJ2-7; TRBD1 is a possible D gene (6 bases). Trimming pared 6 bases from V and 1 base from J, leaving 10 bases between. This CDR3 has 12 residues. In germline, CDR1 is SQVTM, CDR2 ANQGSEA.

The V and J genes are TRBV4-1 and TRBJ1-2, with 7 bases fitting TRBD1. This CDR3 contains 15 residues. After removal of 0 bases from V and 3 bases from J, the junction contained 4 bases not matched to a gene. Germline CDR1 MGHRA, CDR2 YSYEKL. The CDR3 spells CASSQDQGQHYGYTF. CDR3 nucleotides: TGCGCCAGCAGCCAAGATCAGGGACAGCACTATGGCTACACCTTC.

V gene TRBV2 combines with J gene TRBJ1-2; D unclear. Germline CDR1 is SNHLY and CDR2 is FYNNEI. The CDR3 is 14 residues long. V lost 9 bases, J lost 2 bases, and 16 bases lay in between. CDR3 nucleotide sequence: TGTGCCAGTATCGCCACTCCTACCAACTATGGCTACACCTTC. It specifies CASIATPTNYGYTF. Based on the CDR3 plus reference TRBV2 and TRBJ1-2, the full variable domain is EPEVTQTPSHQVTQMGQEVILRCVPISNHLYFYWYRQILGQKVEFLVSFYNNEISEKSEIFDDQFSVERPDGSNFTLKIRSTKLEDSAMYFCASIATPTNYGYTFGSGTRLTVV.

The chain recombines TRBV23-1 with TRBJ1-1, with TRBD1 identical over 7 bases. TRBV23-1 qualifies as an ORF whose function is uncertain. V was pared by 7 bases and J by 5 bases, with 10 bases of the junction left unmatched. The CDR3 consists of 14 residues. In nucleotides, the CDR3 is TGCGCCAGCACCCACAGGGGTAAGAATACTGAAGCTTTCTTT. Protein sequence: CASTHRGKNTEAFF.

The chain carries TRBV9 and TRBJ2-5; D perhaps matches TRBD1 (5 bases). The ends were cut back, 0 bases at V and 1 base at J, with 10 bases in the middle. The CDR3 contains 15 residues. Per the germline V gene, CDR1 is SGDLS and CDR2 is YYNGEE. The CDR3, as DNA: TGTGCCAGCAGCGTAGCTGGGGCAAGCCAAGAGACCCAGTACTTC. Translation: CASSVAGASQETQYF.

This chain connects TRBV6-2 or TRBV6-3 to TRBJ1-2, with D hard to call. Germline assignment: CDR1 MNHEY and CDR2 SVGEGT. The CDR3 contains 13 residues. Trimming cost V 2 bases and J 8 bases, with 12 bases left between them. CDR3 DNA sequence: TGTGCCAGCAGTTACCCCACAGAGGGCGGCTACACCTTC. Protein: CASSYPTEGGYTF.

As DNA, the CDR3 is TGTGCCAGCGGGACAGGACCTAACTATGGCTACACCTTC. Protein product: CASGTGPNYGYTF. The chain combines TRBV27 with TRBJ1-2; 8 bases line up with TRBD1. The germline V gene has CDR1 MNHEY and CDR2 SMNVEV (reference sequence). The CDR3 has 13 residues. The trim removed 8 bases at V and 0 bases at J, leaving 2 bases unmatched.

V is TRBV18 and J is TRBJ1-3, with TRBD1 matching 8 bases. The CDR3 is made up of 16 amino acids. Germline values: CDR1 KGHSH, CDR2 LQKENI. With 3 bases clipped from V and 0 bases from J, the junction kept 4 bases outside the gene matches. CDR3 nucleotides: TGTGCCAGCTCACCGGGACAGGTATACTCTGGAAACACCATATATTTT. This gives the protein CASSPGQVYSGNTIYF. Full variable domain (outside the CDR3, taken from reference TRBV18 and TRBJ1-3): NAGVMQNPRHLVRRRGQEARLRCSPMKGHSHVYWYRQLPEEGLKFMVYLQKENIIDESGMPKERFSAEFPKEGPSILRIQQVVRGDSAAYFCASSPGQVYSGNTIYFGEGSWLTVV.

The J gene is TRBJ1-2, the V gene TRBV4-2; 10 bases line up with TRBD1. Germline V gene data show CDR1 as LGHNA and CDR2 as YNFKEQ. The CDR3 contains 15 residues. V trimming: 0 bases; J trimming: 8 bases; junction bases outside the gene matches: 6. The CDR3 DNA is TGTGCCAGCAGCCAAGAACGACAGGGGGCACCAGGCTACACCTTC. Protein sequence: CASSQERQGAPGYTF.

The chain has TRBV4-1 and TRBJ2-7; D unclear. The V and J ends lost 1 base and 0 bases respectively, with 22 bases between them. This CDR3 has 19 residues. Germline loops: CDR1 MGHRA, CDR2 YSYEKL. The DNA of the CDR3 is TGCGCCAGCAGCCAAGCATCATGGCCTCTCACACAGAGCTCCTACGAGCAGTACTTC. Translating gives CASSQASWPLTQSSYEQYF.

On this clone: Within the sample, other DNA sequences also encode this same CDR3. Here the CDR3 DNA reads TGTGCCTGGAGCCCATCCTACGAGCAGTACTTC. Its translation is CAWSPSYEQYF. The gene calls are TRBV30 and TRBJ2-7, with D unclear. Germline V gene sequence: CDR1 GTSNPN, CDR2 SVGIG (reference sequence). The CDR3 totals 11 residues. V lost 3 bases and J 1 base, leaving 4 bases between the germline ends.

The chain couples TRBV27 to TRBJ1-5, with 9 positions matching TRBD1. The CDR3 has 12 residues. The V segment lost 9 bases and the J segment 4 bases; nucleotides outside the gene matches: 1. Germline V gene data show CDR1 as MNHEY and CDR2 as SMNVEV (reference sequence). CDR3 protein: CASGQGNQPQHF. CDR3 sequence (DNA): TGTGCCAGTGGACAGGGGAATCAGCCCCAGCATTTT.

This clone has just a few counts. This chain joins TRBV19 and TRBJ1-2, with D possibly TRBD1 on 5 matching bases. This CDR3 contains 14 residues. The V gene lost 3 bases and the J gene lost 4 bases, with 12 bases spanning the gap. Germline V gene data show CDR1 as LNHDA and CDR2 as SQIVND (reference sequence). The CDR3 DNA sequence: TGTGCCAGTAGTATGTCGACAGCAGGCTATGGCTACACCTTC. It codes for CASSMSTAGYGYTF.

The CDR3 nucleotides are TGTGCCAGCAGCCAAGGGAGGTACAGGGATCAAGAGACCCAGTACTTC. This sequence encodes CASSQGRYRDQETQYF. The chain joins TRBV3-1 (or the pseudogene TRBV3-2) to TRBJ2-5, with D tentatively TRBD1 (6 bases). The CDR3 is made up of 16 amino acids. V was cut by 1 base and J by 2 bases, with 14 bases left in between. Germline V gene data show CDR1 as LGHDT and CDR2 as YNNKEL (reference sequence).

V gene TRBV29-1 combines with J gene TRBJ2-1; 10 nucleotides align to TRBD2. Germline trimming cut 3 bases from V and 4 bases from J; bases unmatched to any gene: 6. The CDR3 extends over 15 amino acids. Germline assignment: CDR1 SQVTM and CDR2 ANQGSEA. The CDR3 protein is CSVDSSGGIYNEQFF. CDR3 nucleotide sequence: TGCAGCGTTGATAGTAGCGGGGGGATTTACAATGAGCAGTTCTTC.

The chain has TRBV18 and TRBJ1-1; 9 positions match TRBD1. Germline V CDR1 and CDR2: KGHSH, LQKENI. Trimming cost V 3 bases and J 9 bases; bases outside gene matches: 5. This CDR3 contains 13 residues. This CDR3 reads CASSPGTGMKAFF. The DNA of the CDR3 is TGTGCCAGCTCACCTGGGACAGGGATGAAAGCTTTCTTT. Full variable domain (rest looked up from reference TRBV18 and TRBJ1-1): NAGVMQNPRHLVRRRGQEARLRCSPMKGHSHVYWYRQLPEEGLKFMVYLQKENIIDESGMPKERFSAEFPKEGPSILRIQQVVRGDSAAYFCASSPGTGMKAFFGQGTRLTVV.